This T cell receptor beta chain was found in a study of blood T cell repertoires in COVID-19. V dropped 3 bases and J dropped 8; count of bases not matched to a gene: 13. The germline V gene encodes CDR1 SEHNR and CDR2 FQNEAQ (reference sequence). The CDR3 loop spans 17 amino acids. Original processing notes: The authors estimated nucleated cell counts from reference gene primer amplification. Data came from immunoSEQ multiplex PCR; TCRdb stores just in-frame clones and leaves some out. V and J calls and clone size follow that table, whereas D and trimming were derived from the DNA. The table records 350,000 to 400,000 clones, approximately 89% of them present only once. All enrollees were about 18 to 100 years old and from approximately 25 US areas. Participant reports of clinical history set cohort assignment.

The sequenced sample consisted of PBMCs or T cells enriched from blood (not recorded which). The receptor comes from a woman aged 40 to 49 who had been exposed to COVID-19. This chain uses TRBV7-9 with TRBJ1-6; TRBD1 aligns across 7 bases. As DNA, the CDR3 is TGTGCCAGCAGCTTCCCCCCTACCGGGACAGCGGATTCACCCCTCCACTTT. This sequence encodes CASSFPPTGTADSPLHF.